The 10 T cell receptor beta chains reported below all come from one sample, sequenced in a study of cytomegalovirus exposure and HLA in healthy donors. Assay used: immunoSEQ multiplex PCR; TCRdb lists only in-frame clones, some missing. The table has around 190,000 clones, about 81% seen once. The sample taken for sequencing was PBMCs. Receptors originate from a woman aged 30 to 39 in good health and CMV-seronegative.

This chain uses TRBV9 with TRBJ2-7, with D tentatively TRBD2 (5 bases). The DNA matches TRBJ2-5 better at its end, which makes the J call doubtful. This CDR3 comprises 13 residues. The germline gives CDR1 SGDLS, CDR2 YYNGEE. CDR3 bases: TGTGCCAGCAGCGTAGACGAGCGGGAGACCCAGTACTTC. Its translation: CASSVDERETQYF.

The CDR3 DNA reads as TGTGCCAGCAGTGAGAGACAGATTTCCACTGAAGCTTTCTTT. This codes for CASSERQISTEAFF. The chain recombines TRBV2 with TRBJ1-1; D possibly corresponds to TRBD1 (5 bases). This CDR3 is 14 amino acids long. V dropped 3 bases and J dropped 4 bases, with 12 bases sitting between them. Germline V lookup: CDR1 SNHLY, CDR2 FYNNEI.

The chain uses TRBV6-6 and TRBJ1-1; D unclear. Germline CDR1 is MNHNY and CDR2 is SVGAGI (reference sequence). Trimming left V 6 bases short and J 3 bases short, with 14 bases between. This CDR3 has 14 residues. In DNA form, the CDR3 reads TGTGCCAGCAGGACCGGTATCCGGGACACTGAAGCTTTCTTT. It yields the protein CASRTGIRDTEAFF.

As concerns this clone: Other DNA sequences within the sample encode an identical CDR3. The V and J genes are TRBV6-6 and TRBJ1-5, with 7 bases matching TRBD1. The CDR3 runs to 14 residues. Germline loops: CDR1 MNHNY, CDR2 SVGAGI (reference sequence). The trim removed 6 bases at V and 2 bases at J, leaving 4 bases unmatched. CDR3 sequence reads: CASSPGQGNQPQHF. The CDR3 DNA sequence: TGTGCCAGCAGCCCCGGACAGGGCAATCAGCCCCAGCATTTT.

This clone was recorded a few times. The J gene is TRBJ2-7, the V gene TRBV5-4, with D tentatively TRBD1 (5 bases). V lost 3 bases and J 6 bases, leaving 7 bases between the germline ends. The CDR3 is 11 amino acids. Germline CDR1 is SGHNT and CDR2 is YYREEE (reference sequence). The CDR3 region is CASSWGGEQYF. The CDR3 nucleotides read TGTGCCAGCAGCTGGGGCGGCGAGCAGTACTTC.

This clone was seen more than once but under ten times. The chain is built from TRBV2 and TRBJ2-6; possibly TRBD1 for D (6 bases). The germline gives CDR1 SNHLY, CDR2 FYNNEI. The germline V and J ends were trimmed by 6 bases and 0 bases, with 15 bases remaining between them. The CDR3 is made up of 17 amino acids. The CDR3 bases are TGTGCCAGCAGCGTACAGGGTTCCCCCTCTGGGGCCAACGTCCTGACTTTC. This encodes CASSVQGSPSGANVLTF.

This clone was counted a few times. V gene TRBV27 combines with J gene TRBJ2-6; D is ambiguous. The CDR3 contains 15 residues. The ends were cut back, 4 bases at V and 2 bases at J, with 9 bases in the middle. Germline CDR1 reads MNHEY; CDR2 reads SMNVEV (reference sequence). The CDR3 reads CASSSHEAGANVLTF. CDR3 sequence (DNA): TGTGCCAGCAGTTCTCACGAGGCTGGGGCCAACGTCCTGACTTTC.

The V call is TRBV6-1, the J call TRBJ1-5; 7 nucleotides line up with TRBD1. The J segment lost 4 bases and the V segment lost 2 bases, leaving 5 bases of the junction unmatched. Germline lookup yields CDR1 MNHNS and CDR2 SASEGT. CDR3 length: 15 amino acids. CDR3 sequence (DNA): TGTGCCAGCAGTGAATTACGACAGGGAAATCAGCCCCAGCATTTT. Its protein product is CASSELRQGNQPQHF.

This clone has just a few counts. This chain links TRBV27 with TRBJ1-1, with 7 positions matching TRBD1. The V gene's germline CDR1 is MNHEY and CDR2 SMNVEV (reference sequence). After removal of 6 bases from V and 3 bases from J, the junction contained 4 bases not matched to a gene. CDR3 length: 13 residues. This chain's CDR3 is CASSIQGDTEAFF. The CDR3 bases are TGTGCCAGCAGCATTCAGGGGGACACTGAAGCTTTCTTT.

This clone was seen more than once but under ten times. The genes are TRBV28 and TRBJ1-6, with a tentative D call TRBD1 (6 bases). The germline CDR1 and CDR2 sequences are MDHEN and SYDVKM. The CDR3 consists of 16 residues. The ends were cut back, 5 bases at V and 5 bases at J, with 16 bases in the middle. The CDR3 bases are TGTGCCAGCAGTCCTGAAGGGGGGGGGAATAATTCACCCCTCCACTTT. Translation gives CASSPEGGGNNSPLHF.